This section outlines one T cell receptor (beta chain) sequence together with its context. Its binding antigen is unknown. Base quality data are lacking; no much larger clone is found one base away. The receptor library was made with the immunoSEQ multiplex PCR assay. For the multiplex PCR, a mixture combining 60 forward primers for TCR Vbeta segments and 13 reverse primers for TCR Jbeta segments was used. Amplification of the CDR3 region of rearranged TCR beta genes was performed with a multiplex PCR assay on genomic DNA. The amplified TCR beta libraries were sequenced on the Illumina HiSeq System as 87-base-pair reads. Under the source paper's analysis protocol: In a later analysis, 80 million or so unique TCR beta chains were counted across the 650 to 700 repertoires, and roughly 11 million of these chains were shared by at least two donors. A nearest-neighbor algorithm error-corrected the raw reads and collapsed the reads into unique sequences, merging closely related sequences to remove PCR and sequencing errors. V, D and J gene segments were assigned by aligning CDR3 sequences to IMGT reference sequences. For a sequence to be retained, a match of at least six nucleotides was required to both a V gene segment and a J gene segment. A rearrangement counted as productive if the CDR3 had no stop codons and remained in frame with V and J, and every other rearrangement counted as non-productive. CDR3 was defined by IMGT convention, running from the second conserved V-encoded cysteine to the conserved J-encoded phenylalanine. The earlier analysis of approximately 590 of the donors excluded any sequence lacking an unambiguous match to a single V gene segment. In an earlier analysis of several hundred of the donors, a V segment was called functional when productive rearrangements were above 56.7%, and segregating when the standard deviation between donors exceeded 5%. To diagnose cytomegalovirus status from the catalog of TCR beta chain sequences, a statistical classification framework was built. V and J gene assignment, in a later analysis, came from comparing TCR nucleotide sequences with IMGT/GENE-DB human TR gene sequences. In a later analysis, CDR3 sequences and most-parsimonious VDJ recombination scenarios were assigned using the TCRdist pipeline. In a later analysis, each TCR beta chain was defined by its CDR3 amino acid sequence together with its V-gene family, and reads lacking a unique V-gene family were excluded. As a way to deal with suspected cross-contamination and a sequencing artifact, a later analysis dropped over 550 nucleotide sequences that were highly shared and had low generation probability. For each public chain, a later analysis derived a clonal expansion index from normalized ranks of inferred template counts within each repertoire. A later analysis computed generation probabilities with a VDJ recombination model fitted to out-of-frame rearrangements, and checked the results against IGoR. In a later analysis, hypergeometric tests were used to score TCR-TCR, TCR-HLA and TCR-CMV co-occurrence, with a repertoire-size bias correction applied to TCR pairs. A later analysis estimated false discovery rates by permuting HLA or CMV assignments 20 times. In a later analysis, co-occurring TCRs were grouped using DBSCAN, with TCRdist sequence similarity added in when clustering inside HLA-allele-positive subsets. Co-occurrence clustering excluded repertoires with fewer than 30,000 or more than 120,000 public chains, plus five with anomalous nucleotide sharing. TCRdb's version of the immuneACCESS table is confined to in-frame rearrangements and falls short of the full clone set. An unresolved V gene accounts for under half of the shortfall where checked; the remainder is of unknown origin. That table furnishes V, J and clone size, whereas the DNA furnished D and trimming. The sample profile shows about 140,000 clones; approximately 80% of them were found once. The ten largest clones take up 2% to 2.5% of the sample.

The cohort consisted of hundreds of healthy bone marrow donors. Cohort members were all nominally healthy when sampled, although unrecorded immune exposures were likely present. The donor was CMV seronegative and was included in the group of a few hundred seronegative cohort members. Every donor gave a peripheral blood sample, and the peripheral blood mononuclear cells from that sample were used for TCR beta sequencing. Genomic DNA extraction from the blood cell samples was performed with the Qiagen DNeasy Blood Extraction Kit. The CDR3, cysteine through phenylalanine, is 12 amino acids long. The DNA shown is the 36-base CDR3, in frame from base 1. V lost 4 bases and J lost 5 bases; the stretch between them is 9 bases long. The germline V gene encodes CDR1 LNHDA and CDR2 SQIVND (reference sequence). This entry belongs to a study of cytomegalovirus exposure and HLA in healthy donors (dated by TCRdb to 2015 to 2018). In terms of the full investigation: An earlier analysis of several hundred of the donors reported 250 to 300 Gb of sequence data and roughly 100 million unique TCR beta sequences from 150 million to 200 million T cells. In a later genetic analysis, genome-wide SNP genotypes for about three fifths of the roughly 670 donors were used, and that subset was treated as a discovery cohort. Of the 300 to 500 genotyped donors, 65% to 90% were placed in the genetic ancestry cluster associated with self-reported Caucasian donors. About 280 gigabases of sequencing data and around 88 million unique TCR sequences made up an early release that covered approximately 650 HLA-typed donors. HLA typing included class I and class II loci at four-digit resolution. High-throughput TCR immunosequencing, statistical association of individual TCRs with disease status, and machine learning were combined to predict cytomegalovirus infection status. Along with the approximately 700-subject first cohort, a separate validation cohort of some 130 different subjects was used. The number of donors typed differed by locus, with roughly 620-630 for A, B, C, DRB1 and DQB1, around 500 for DQA1, under 610 for DPA1, and around 460 for DPB1. The study was designed to test whether signatures of past pathogen exposure could be identified by cataloging public T cell receptors. Among around 400 genotyped donors of the cohort, an average of roughly 230,000 unique TCR beta nucleotide sequences was sequenced per donor, of which approximately 19% were non-productive. A later analysis re-examined previously published TCR beta repertoires from more than 650 donors and added high-resolution HLA genotyping to investigate patterns of TCR occurrence. The later analysis used no new phenotypic data to find candidate immune exposures, relying instead on TCR beta sequences and their occurrence across donors. An earlier analysis of roughly 600 of the donors used high-throughput TCR beta sequencing to judge whether each TCR beta V gene segment behaved as functional or pseudogenic. Four to six DR-DQ haplotypes were handled as single units for association and clustering because linkage in the cohort was strong. Donor age, sex, ethnicity and CMV serostatus were compiled together with the repertoire data. Every repertoire in the discovery cohort had been generated on one and the same sequencing platform. The T cell repertoires of some 670 subjects were profiled by immunosequencing and related to cytomegalovirus serostatus. Study-wide findings and limitations: A later analysis found that most CMV-associated TCR beta chains appeared HLA-restricted, with HLA associations seemingly driven largely by CMV exposure. According to a later analysis, TCR association rates differed among HLA loci, with DRB1 alleles showing the most associated TCRs and HLA-C alleles showing the fewest. Roughly uniform sequencing depth across donors was assumed in presence/absence analyses, although this assumption may not hold. Compared with equally common non-associated chains, HLA-associated TCR beta chains in a later analysis were more clonally expanded and had lower generation probabilities. Compared with the roughly 720-donor mean, donors in an Asian-associated ancestry cluster had fewer N-insertions in productive TCRs, according to a later genetic analysis. A later genetic analysis associated a missense DCLRE1C variant with V-gene and J-gene trimming of TCR beta chains, and an independent cohort replicated the association. When HLA alleles, especially DR and DQ, strongly co-occurred, attributing TCR associations to individual alleles was difficult. Because HLA typing was missing for some donors at each locus, association tests included only the typed subset. Most TCR sequences were observed very rarely across donors, whereas some public TCRs were present in many individuals. A further reported finding was that TCR beta sequences accurately predicted the HLA-A and HLA-B alleles for most subjects in the first cohort. The authors suggested that the approach could potentially be extended to other disease states and immunological phenotypes. A later analysis reported that several top co-occurrence clusters appeared linked to parvovirus B19, influenza, CMV and Epstein-Barr virus. The study listed 150 to 200 TCR beta chains as associated with cytomegalovirus. The only immune exposure information available for the cohort was CMV serostatus. At a false discovery rate of 0.05, a later analysis linked 15,000 to 20,000 TCR beta sequences to specific HLA alleles. A cluster of highly shared sequence variants was judged likely to represent a technical artifact of the sequencing pipeline. About 15 rarely observed V segments, including chromosome 9 orphons, were excluded from the earlier analysis of about 610 of the donors because counts were too low. Some IMGT-functional V segments, including TRBV6-2 and TRBV6-3, could not be told apart with the 87-base-pair reads, so those segments were excluded. In both the original and validation cohorts, the classifier was reported to diagnose cytomegalovirus status with high specificity and sensitivity. In vitro tests confirmed that three of the cytomegalovirus-associated TCR beta chains recognize cytomegalovirus antigens. This cohort had only TCR beta chains sequenced, and the lack of alpha or paired-chain data limited which features could be detected. Linkage disequilibrium might explain the correlated functional status among segregating V segments, but an unknown experimental factor could not be ruled out. In an earlier analysis of roughly 500 of the donors, most TCR beta V segments appeared in productive rearrangements about 90% or about 30% of the time, broadly matching IMGT annotations.

The rearranged chain carries TRBV19 and TRBJ2-7; no confident D gene assignment can be made. The TCR originated in a man between 50 and 59 years old in good health and CMV-seronegative. Sequencing was done on a sample of PBMCs. The CDR3 amino acid sequence is: CASSNLSDEQYF. The nucleotides are TGTGCCAGTAGTAATCTGTCCGACGAGCAGTACTTC.